These T cell receptor beta chains were read from a single sample in a study of regulatory T cells in long-lasting Graves disease. TCRdb used MiXCR to reprocess the multiplex PCR reads, holding one entry per CDR3 protein. The sample yields under 500,000 distinct CDR3 sequences, about a fifth seen once. The sequenced sample was peripheral blood mononuclear cells (PBMCs), obtained when the disease was refractory, from a patient treated with antithyroid drugs. Receptors originate from a female donor with Graves disease. Each CDR3 is given with its conserved first and last residue. D genes are given only for firm matches. The listing skips clone size in some rows; elsewhere it reads once, few, many or a size class.

size	D	V	J	CDR3
many	-	TRBV12-3/TRBV12-4	TRBJ1-2	CASSLTGTMGYTF
many	-	TRBV12-3/TRBV12-4	TRBJ1-2	CASSFALGYTF
-	-	TRBV7-9	TRBJ2-2	CASSPTMGRNTGELFF
-	-	TRBV5-1	TRBJ2-7	CASSATRGTAEDEQYF
many	-	TRBV10-3	TRBJ1-1	CATTGQKNTEAFF
-	-	TRBV6-1	TRBJ2-7	CASNPTYEQYF
many	-	TRBV28	TRBJ2-6	CASSLSSLGANVLTF
-	TRBD1	TRBV6-2/TRBV6-3	TRBJ2-7	CASKKGQGAYEQYF
many	-	TRBV20-1	TRBJ2-4	CSATSSGTVDIQYF
-	-	TRBV28	TRBJ1-2	CASSPPQGIRGYTF
-	TRBD1	TRBV7-9	TRBJ1-2	CASSRQGAPGHTF
-	TRBD2	TRBV2	TRBJ2-2	CASNGEGRNTGELFF
few	-	TRBV18	TRBJ1-1	CASSPIDITNTEAFF
-	-	TRBV19	TRBJ2-5	CASSIDSSLTGKETQYF
many	-	TRBV29-1	TRBJ1-1	CSTTMNTEAFF
-	-	TRBV7-2	TRBJ1-1	CASSLGAGGEAFF
many	-	TRBV20-1	TRBJ2-5	CSALDPSWGFQETQYF
many	-	TRBV6-1	TRBJ1-6	CASRRRDGLNSPLHF
few	TRBD2	TRBV6-2/TRBV6-3	TRBJ2-7	CASSRRTPAGGPYEQYF
many	TRBD2	TRBV28	TRBJ2-7	CASSSPGTTRGEQYF
few	-	TRBV20-1	TRBJ1-1	CSARESPRAEAFF
many	TRBD1	TRBV12-3/TRBV12-4	TRBJ1-5	CASSLIRGDQPQHF
-	-	TRBV13	TRBJ1-2	CASSSQGDSNYGYTF
-	TRBD1	TRBV6-1	TRBJ1-6	CASSPDRTGVNSPLHF
many	-	TRBV27	TRBJ1-2	CASSENSGANYGYTF
many	-	TRBV27	TRBJ2-7	CASSLMGDEQYF
-	-	TRBV6-5	TRBJ1-2	CASSYSIGLGYGYTF
many	TRBD1	TRBV28	TRBJ1-5	CASRAGQGGQPQHF
-	TRBD1	TRBV27	TRBJ2-1	CASSPTGVVYNEQFF
-	-	TRBV20-1	TRBJ1-4	CSARDRSGLTNEKLFF
-	TRBD1	TRBV24-1	TRBJ2-7	CATSDSAGGYEQYF
many	TRBD1	TRBV2	TRBJ2-6	CASTRQTGTFAGANVLTF
-	-	TRBV6-5	TRBJ2-7	CASSYGGLQNYEQYF
many	-	TRBV9	TRBJ1-2	CASSVGTTPRYTF
few	TRBD1	TRBV20-1	TRBJ1-1	CSATRDRESEAFF
many	-	TRBV24-1	TRBJ1-5	CATSVGSKGNQPQHF
many	TRBD2	TRBV20-1	TRBJ2-7	CSATGLAEYEQYF
-	TRBD2	TRBV10-2	TRBJ2-7	CASKASGIYEQYF
-	TRBD2	TRBV30	TRBJ2-7	CAGDSGTMSHEQYF
few	TRBD2	TRBV7-2	TRBJ2-7	CASSRDGTSGRSEQYF
-	TRBD1	TRBV29-1	TRBJ1-2	CSVGAGTGKNYGYTF
few	-	TRBV29-1	TRBJ2-5	CSVLEVAQYF
-	TRBD2	TRBV20-1	TRBJ2-1	CSARDRGTSGWDEQFF
-	TRBD1	TRBV4-3	TRBJ1-2	CASSQGQGQGFYGYTF
many	-	TRBV28	TRBJ1-1	CASSFEGPNTEAFF
-	-	TRBV4-1	TRBJ1-6	CASSQVSPPGSPLHF
-	TRBD2	TRBV7-2	TRBJ2-1	CASSLGLAGKSEQFF
few	TRBD2	TRBV19	TRBJ2-7	CASSIGLAGAYEQYF
-	TRBD2	TRBV12-3/TRBV12-4	TRBJ2-1	CASRSSGHSYNEQFF
-	TRBD1	TRBV5-6	TRBJ2-5	CASSSGRQGFRETQYF
once	TRBD1	TRBV4-3	TRBJ2-7	CASSHGTENYEQYF
-	-	TRBV27	TRBJ2-3	CASSLSGVATDTQYF
few	TRBD1	TRBV10-2	TRBJ2-7	CASSEQGAREQYF
few	TRBD1	TRBV3-1	TRBJ2-5	CASSQDHRKEPGQGRGETQYF